This T cell receptor beta chain comes out of a study of T cell responses to AZD1222 COVID-19 vaccine. Study in general: Some second doses came at about 4 weeks and others at about 12 weeks; these were pooled.

The germline CDR1 and CDR2 sequences are SEHNR and FQNEAQ (reference sequence). This CDR3 is built from 15 residues. With 4 bases removed from V and 2 bases from J, the gap between germline ends came to 11 bases. Overall study findings and caveats: Spike-specific TCR breadth and depth rose after two AZD1222 doses. It was only a handful of AZD1222 recipients who were seropositive at baseline. Clonal diversity was possibly underestimated, and white British individuals and females predominated among donors.

In regard to this clone: The antigen is not known.

Measured with immunoSEQ multiplex PCR; TCRdb has only the in-frame clones, and not every one. The sample yields about 120,000 clones, 87% seen once. This TCR derives from an adult in good health. The sample was peripheral blood, taken on day 0 of AZD1222 vaccination. This sequence joins TRBV7-9 and TRBJ1-4; TRBD1 is a possible D gene (6 bases). CDR3 amino acids: CASSSPRGTNEKLFF. The DNA for the CDR3 is TGTGCCAGCAGCTCACCTAGGGGGACTAATGAAAAACTGTTTTTT.